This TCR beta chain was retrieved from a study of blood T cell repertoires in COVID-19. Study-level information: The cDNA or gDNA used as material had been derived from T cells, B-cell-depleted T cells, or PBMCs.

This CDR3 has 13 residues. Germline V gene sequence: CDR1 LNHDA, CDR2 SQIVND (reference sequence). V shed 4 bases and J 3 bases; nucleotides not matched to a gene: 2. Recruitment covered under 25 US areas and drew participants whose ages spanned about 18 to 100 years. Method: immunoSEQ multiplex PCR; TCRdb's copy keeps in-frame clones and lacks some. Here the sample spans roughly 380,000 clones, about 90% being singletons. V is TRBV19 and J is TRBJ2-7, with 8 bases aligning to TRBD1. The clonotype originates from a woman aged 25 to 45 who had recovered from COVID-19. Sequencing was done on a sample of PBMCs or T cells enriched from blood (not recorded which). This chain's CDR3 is CASSSTGGYEQYF. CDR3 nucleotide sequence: TGTGCCAGTAGTAGCACAGGGGGCTACGAGCAGTACTTC.